This T cell receptor beta chain stems from a study of T-cell reconstitution after alpha-beta-depleted transplantation in children. Notes on the study in general: Newly generated T cells supplied most T-cell counts and diversity one year post-transplant. About two months after transplant, alpha-beta T cells reportedly came from several hundred expanded graft clones. Some patients' high day-60 TCRbeta diversity was attributed to recipient cells surviving conditioning.

This clonotype was recorded many times. Its antigen is not known. The germline gives CDR1 ENHRY, CDR2 SYGVKD. This CDR3 region has 12 residues. Deletions cut 3 bases from V and 7 bases from J, with 7 bases between. Unique molecular identifiers tagged the TCRbeta library. TCRdb reanalysed the PCR reads using MiXCR and keeps one entry per CDR3 protein. This sample has hundreds of thousands of distinct CDR3 sequences, with roughly 13% found just once. The V and J genes are TRBV10-3 and TRBJ2-1, with D uncertain. The TCR sequence derives from a male patient aged 10 to 17 who had a stem cell transplant for acute myeloid leukemia, so the T cells may come from the graft donor. Sequencing used PBMCs, mostly from graft donor cells, obtained 360 days after TCRalphabeta/CD19-depleted stem cell transplant. The CDR3 reads CAISDPGNEQFF. CDR3 nucleotides: TGTGCCATCAGTGATCCTGGGAATGAGCAGTTCTTC.